These T cell receptor beta chains were read from a single sample in a study of shared clonotypes between healthy human individuals. Clones were sequenced by immunoSEQ multiplex PCR, and TCRdb holds only the in-frame ones, with some missing. The sample holds about 2.4 million clones; 80% to 95% are singletons and the top ten take about 0.34%. Specimen: naive CD4+ T cells from PBMCs. The origin of the receptors is a man between 18 and 29 years old in good health. Some clones in this sample may be carry-over from other donors' samples. The CDR3 runs from the conserved cysteine through the conserved F or W. A D gene is named only where the DNA matches it firmly. Clone sizes are given selectively: once, few, many, or a class where the clone is expanded.

D gene: NA; V gene: TRBV20-1; J gene: TRBJ1-2; clone size: NA; CDR3 length: 11; CDR3 DNA: TGCAGTGCTGCTAGGGTATACAGCTACACCTTC; CDR3 protein: CSAARVYSYTF
D gene: NA; V gene: TRBV19; J gene: TRBJ1-2; clone size: NA; CDR3 length: 13; CDR3 DNA: TGTGCCAGTAGTAAAAGGGGACGGGATGGCTACACCTTC; CDR3 protein: CASSKRGRDGYTF
D gene: NA; V gene: TRBV2; J gene: TRBJ1-4; clone size: NA; CDR3 length: 15; CDR3 DNA: TGTGCCAGCAGTGGAATTGGACGGGTCGAAGAAAAACTGTTTTTT; CDR3 protein: CASSGIGRVEEKLFF
D gene: TRBD1; V gene: TRBV5-6; J gene: TRBJ1-5; clone size: NA; CDR3 length: 18; CDR3 DNA: TGTGCCAGCAGCTTGGGAGGGCAGGGGGCATTCCCACTTCAGCCCCAGCATTTT; CDR3 protein: CASSLGGQGAFPLQPQHF
D gene: NA; V gene: TRBV7-9; J gene: TRBJ2-4; clone size: NA; CDR3 length: 17; CDR3 DNA: TGTGCCAGCAGCCCCGGCCGATGGGGGCTAGCCAAAAACATTCAGTACTTC; CDR3 protein: CASSPGRWGLAKNIQYF
D gene: NA; V gene: TRBV4-1; J gene: TRBJ1-3; clone size: NA; CDR3 length: 15; CDR3 DNA: TGCGCCAGCAGCCTGTTCTACGGATCTGGAAACACCATATATTTT; CDR3 protein: CASSLFYGSGNTIYF
D gene: NA; V gene: TRBV27; J gene: TRBJ1-1; clone size: NA; CDR3 length: 13; CDR3 DNA: TGTGCCAGCAGTTTCAGGGGTAACACTGAAGCTTTCTTT; CDR3 protein: CASSFRGNTEAFF
D gene: TRBD1; V gene: TRBV29-1; J gene: TRBJ1-1; clone size: few; CDR3 length: 15; CDR3 DNA: TGCAGCGTTGAGCTTCGACAGGGGGTCGACACTGAAGCTTTCTTT; CDR3 protein: CSVELRQGVDTEAFF
D gene: TRBD1; V gene: TRBV28; J gene: TRBJ1-1; clone size: NA; CDR3 length: 12; CDR3 DNA: TGTGCCACCGGGACAGGGAACACTGAAGCTTTCTTT; CDR3 protein: CATGTGNTEAFF
D gene: NA; V gene: TRBV10-1; J gene: TRBJ2-3; clone size: NA; CDR3 length: 17; CDR3 DNA: TGCGCCAGCAGTGAGTTCGCATCGAAAAGGAGGGCGCATACGCAGTATTTT; CDR3 protein: CASSEFASKRRAHTQYF
D gene: NA; V gene: TRBV5-4; J gene: TRBJ2-6; clone size: NA; CDR3 length: 15; CDR3 DNA: TGTGCCAGCAGCCTAGTACGGGCTGGGGCCAACGTCCTGACTTTC; CDR3 protein: CASSLVRAGANVLTF
D gene: NA; V gene: TRBV15; J gene: TRBJ1-5; clone size: NA; CDR3 length: 15; CDR3 DNA: TGTGCCACCAGCAGCCACGGGTTGCACAATCAGCCCCAGCATTTT; CDR3 protein: CATSSHGLHNQPQHF
D gene: TRBD2; V gene: TRBV9; J gene: TRBJ2-2; clone size: NA; CDR3 length: 15; CDR3 DNA: TGTGCCAGCAGCGTAGATCCTAGCGGTACCGGGGAGCTGTTTTTT; CDR3 protein: CASSVDPSGTGELFF
D gene: TRBD2; V gene: TRBV4-3; J gene: TRBJ2-3; clone size: once; CDR3 length: 15; CDR3 DNA: TGCGCCAGCAGCCATAGCGGGACTAGCGGGCGTGCGCAGTATTTT; CDR3 protein: CASSHSGTSGRAQYF
D gene: TRBD2; V gene: TRBV5-1; J gene: TRBJ2-3; clone size: NA; CDR3 length: 14; CDR3 DNA: TGCGCCAGCAGCGAAAGGACTAGCGTCGATACGCAGTATTTT; CDR3 protein: CASSERTSVDTQYF
D gene: NA; V gene: TRBV15; J gene: TRBJ2-7; clone size: NA; CDR3 length: 13; CDR3 DNA: TGTGCCACCAGCAGAGATGCGGGGTACGAGCAGTACTTC; CDR3 protein: CATSRDAGYEQYF
D gene: NA; V gene: TRBV11-1; J gene: TRBJ2-6; clone size: NA; CDR3 length: 15; CDR3 DNA: TGTGCCAGCAGCTTAGATCACTCTGGGGCCAACGTCCTGACTTTC; CDR3 protein: CASSLDHSGANVLTF
D gene: NA; V gene: TRBV11-3; J gene: TRBJ2-1; clone size: NA; CDR3 length: 13; CDR3 DNA: TGTGCCAGCAGCTTAGGATCGAAATCGGAGCAGTTCTTC; CDR3 protein: CASSLGSKSEQFF
D gene: NA; V gene: TRBV5-1; J gene: TRBJ2-3; clone size: NA; CDR3 length: 16; CDR3 DNA: TGCGCCAGCAGCCCACCGGCGGTCTCGAACACAGATACGCAGTATTTT; CDR3 protein: CASSPPAVSNTDTQYF
D gene: NA; V gene: TRBV5-4; J gene: TRBJ1-4; clone size: NA; CDR3 length: 20; CDR3 DNA: TGTGCCAGCAGCCTAGGGGGGGGGAGTGTCTCCTACGCAACTAATGAAAAACTGTTTTTT; CDR3 protein: CASSLGGGSVSYATNEKLFF
D gene: NA; V gene: TRBV27; J gene: TRBJ2-7; clone size: NA; CDR3 length: 14; CDR3 DNA: TGTGCCAGCAGTCTGGCCGCGGGGCGGTACGAGCAGTACTTC; CDR3 protein: CASSLAAGRYEQYF
D gene: NA; V gene: TRBV27; J gene: TRBJ2-7; clone size: NA; CDR3 length: 17; CDR3 DNA: TGTGCCAGCAGTTTCTCCCTTCGGGACACTTCCTCCTACGAGCAGTACTTC; CDR3 protein: CASSFSLRDTSSYEQYF
D gene: TRBD2; V gene: TRBV2; J gene: TRBJ2-7; clone size: NA; CDR3 length: 14; CDR3 DNA: TGTGCCCGGGGGGGCGGGAGCTACACTTACGAGCAGTACTTC; CDR3 protein: CARGGGSYTYEQYF
D gene: NA; V gene: TRBV2; J gene: TRBJ1-3; clone size: NA; CDR3 length: 14; CDR3 DNA: TGTGCCAGCAGTGGAGGGATCCCTGGAAACACCATATATTTT; CDR3 protein: CASSGGIPGNTIYF
D gene: NA; V gene: TRBV5-5; J gene: TRBJ2-7; clone size: NA; CDR3 length: 17; CDR3 DNA: TGTGCCAGCAGCTTGGGACGCGTGCTAGTCTACTCCTACGAGCAGTACTTC; CDR3 protein: CASSLGRVLVYSYEQYF
D gene: NA; V gene: TRBV5-4; J gene: TRBJ2-7; clone size: NA; CDR3 length: 13; CDR3 DNA: TGTGCCAGCAGTTCAGACGGAGCCTACGAGCAGTACTTC; CDR3 protein: CASSSDGAYEQYF